A single sample gave rise to the 32 T cell receptor beta chains below, sequenced in a study of blood T cells in healthy people across ages. The authors ran a second PCR of roughly 6 to 11 cycles using a sample-barcoded 5' primer and a J-beta primer mix. TCRdb fed the 5' RACE reads into MiXCR, producing one record per CDR3 protein. The repertoire includes more than 550,000 distinct CDR3 sequences, 20% to 25% of them detected once, and about 20% sits in the top ten. Sequencing was done on a sample of blood. Source of these receptors: a man in his 70s in good health.

V and J are TRBV18 and TRBJ2-3; 9 positions match TRBD2. The CDR3 spans 15 residues. The ends lost 6 bases at V and 6 bases at J; junction bases unmatched: 10. Per the germline V gene, CDR1 is KGHSH and CDR2 is LQKENI. CDR3 sequence (DNA): TGTGCCAGCTCGCAGCGACAGCGGGAGGCCGATACGCAGTATTTT. Its translation: CASSQRQREADTQYF.

This clonotype was observed a handful of times. This rearrangement joins TRBV7-2 to TRBJ2-4; D remains unclear. The V and J ends lost 1 base and 4 bases respectively, with 14 bases between them. The germline gives CDR1 SGHTA, CDR2 FQGNSA. The CDR3 is 16 residues long. CDR3 in amino acids: CASSLGWPEIKNIQYF. CDR3 bases: TGTGCCAGCAGCTTAGGGTGGCCAGAGATAAAAAACATTCAGTACTTC.

This clonotype has a handful of counts. The chain joins TRBV4-3 to TRBJ2-2; TRBD1 might be the D (6 bases). The ends were cut back, 0 bases at V and 10 bases at J, with 15 bases in the middle. The CDR3 contains 15 residues. In germline, CDR1 is LGHNA, CDR2 YSLEER. The CDR3 region is CASSQDRGRTMELFF. The CDR3 bases are TGCGCCAGCAGCCAAGATAGGGGGAGAACGATGGAGCTGTTTTTT.

This clonotype was detected a few times. This chain connects TRBV4-3 to TRBJ2-1, with 7 positions matching TRBD2. This CDR3 is built from 19 residues. V was clipped by 1 base and J by 0 bases; unmatched bases: 12. Germline V CDR1 and CDR2: LGHNA, YSLEER. For the CDR3, the DNA is TGCGCCAGCAGCCAAGGGTTTGGGAGCGGGGCTAGCTCCTACAATGAGCAGTTCTTC. Translating it yields CASSQGFGSGASSYNEQFF.

This clonotype has only a few counts. The chain uses TRBV6-2 or TRBV6-3 and TRBJ2-3, with D perhaps matching TRBD2 (6 bases). Trimming removed 9 bases from V and 4 bases from J, with 17 bases in between. Germline V gene data show CDR1 as MNHEY and CDR2 as SVGEGT. The CDR3 has 14 residues. DNA for the CDR3: TGTGCCAGTACACTTTCGGGAGCCCCAGATACGCAGTATTTT. Amino acid sequence: CASTLSGAPDTQYF.

The rearrangement joins TRBV20-1 to TRBJ2-3; 7 bases are a match to TRBD2. The V and J ends lost 6 bases and 2 bases, in that order; junction bases with no gene match: 8. Per the germline V gene, CDR1 is DFQATT and CDR2 is SNEGSKA (reference sequence). The CDR3 length is 14 residues. CDR3 sequence reads: CSARSGAYTDTQYF. CDR3 nucleotide sequence: TGCAGTGCGAGGAGCGGGGCATACACAGATACGCAGTATTTT.

The rearrangement joins TRBV19 to TRBJ1-4, with D uncertain. The CDR3 length is 14 residues. V lost 5 bases and J 8 bases, leaving 15 bases between the germline ends. Germline loops: CDR1 LNHDA, CDR2 SQIVND (reference sequence). The DNA for the CDR3 is TGTGCCAGTAGTCGGTCCGGGGTTCGGGAAAAACTGTTTTTT. Translated, it gives CASSRSGVREKLFF.

The sample holds a few counts of this clonotype. The chain's CDR3 is CASSLLAGTGNTIYF. In nucleotides, the CDR3 is TGTGCCAGCAGTCTACTCGCAGGGACTGGAAACACCATATATTTT. The chain recombines TRBV6-2 or TRBV6-3 with TRBJ1-3, with D tentatively TRBD1 (5 bases). The CDR3 length is 15 residues. The V end lost 5 bases, the J end lost 2 bases, and 13 bases lay between the germline ends. Per the germline V gene, CDR1 is MNHEY and CDR2 is SVGEGT.

This chain joins TRBV30 and TRBJ1-2; TRBD1 aligns across 7 bases. Germline CDR1 and CDR2: GTSNPN and SVGIG (reference sequence). The CDR3 runs to 13 residues. The ends lost 5 bases at V and 4 bases at J; junction bases unmatched: 7. This CDR3 reads CAWSRGLGYGYTF. The DNA of the CDR3 is TGTGCCTGGTCAAGGGGGCTCGGCTATGGCTACACCTTC.

This clonotype was seen more than once but under ten times. This CDR3 reads CASSPSSWNEQFF. CDR3 DNA: TGTGCCAGCAGTCCGTCTAGCTGGAATGAGCAGTTCTTC. V is TRBV27 and J is TRBJ2-1; D is perhaps TRBD2 (5 bases). V gave up 5 bases and J gave up 7 bases, with 12 bases separating them. The CDR3 is 13 amino acids. CDR1 MNHEY and CDR2 SMNVEV come from the germline V gene (reference sequence).

The chain has TRBV3-1 and TRBJ2-1, with TRBD2 identical over 9 bases. Germline V gene sequence: CDR1 LGHDT, CDR2 YNNKEL (reference sequence). The V segment lost 0 bases and the J segment 4 bases; nucleotides outside the gene matches: 7. The length of the CDR3 is 17 residues. CDR3 in amino acids: CASSQERRGGIYNEQFF. As DNA, the CDR3 is TGTGCCAGCAGCCAAGAGAGGCGGGGGGGCATATACAATGAGCAGTTCTTC.

This clonotype was observed a few times. The chain carries TRBV24-1 and TRBJ2-3; 8 nucleotides match TRBD1. Germline lookup yields CDR1 KGHDR and CDR2 SFDVKD. J was trimmed by 3 bases and V by 3 bases; bases with no gene match: 4. The CDR3 is 15 amino acids. The CDR3 region has the DNA TGTGCCACCAGTGATAACCGGGACAGGACAGATACGCAGTATTTT. This codes for CATSDNRDRTDTQYF.

The J gene is TRBJ2-1, the V gene TRBV5-1, with 9 positions matching TRBD2. The CDR3 is made up of 15 amino acids. With V trimmed by 1 base and J by 6 bases, 5 bases remained unmatched. Germline V gene sequence: CDR1 SGHRS, CDR2 YFSETQ. CDR3 loop: CASSLQPAGGNEQFF. The CDR3 DNA reads as TGCGCCAGCAGCTTGCAGCCAGCGGGAGGCAATGAGCAGTTCTTC.

The rearrangement joins TRBV10-3 to TRBJ2-1; D not resolved. The ends were cut back, 1 base at V and 0 bases at J, with 10 bases in the middle. The CDR3 covers 16 residues. Germline CDR1 and CDR2: ENHRY and SYGVKD. CDR3: CAISELSASSYNEQFF. In DNA form, the CDR3 reads TGTGCCATCAGTGAGTTGTCCGCGAGCTCCTACAATGAGCAGTTCTTC.

This clonotype has a handful of counts. The V gene is TRBV29-1, the J gene TRBJ1-1; 8 bases map to TRBD1. This CDR3 has 13 amino acids. V lost 7 bases to trimming and J lost 5 bases; unmatched junction nucleotides: 9. Germline-derived CDR1 and CDR2 are SQVTM and ANQGSEA. DNA for the CDR3: TGCAGCGCCTCAGGGGGCGCGGAGACTGAAGCTTTCTTT. This encodes CSASGGAETEAFF.

The chain is built from TRBV7-2 and TRBJ2-7; the D call may be TRBD1 or TRBD2 (5 bases each). The germline CDR1 and CDR2 sequences are SGHTA and FQGNSA. Trimming shortened V by 4 bases and J by 6 bases, and 13 bases separated the two germline ends. CDR3 length: 13 residues. The CDR3 DNA follows: TGTGCCAGCAGCTCCTCCTCCGGGACCGAGCAGTACGTC. This translates into CASSSSSGTEQYV.

The chain recombines TRBV25-1 with TRBJ1-1, with D possibly matching TRBD1 (6 bases). The CDR3 covers 16 residues. From germline, CDR1 is MGHDK and CDR2 SYGVNS. Trimming took off 1 base at V and 1 base at J, with 13 bases between the two ends. The CDR3 DNA follows: TGTGCCAGCAGTGAATCTAGTGGACAGCCGAACACTGAAGCTTTCTTT. Protein product: CASSESSGQPNTEAFF.

This chain joins TRBV5-5 and TRBJ1-2; D might be TRBD1 (6 bases). There are 14 residues in the CDR3. Trimming left V 0 bases short and J 4 bases short, with 10 bases between. Germline V lookup: CDR1 SGHKS, CDR2 YYEKEE (reference sequence). The CDR3 coding sequence is TGTGCCAGCAGCTTGGCGGGGGGCACCTATGGCTACACCTTC. This translates into CASSLAGGTYGYTF.

This clonotype has only a few counts. J is TRBJ2-2 and V is TRBV6-2 or TRBV6-3; D is uncertain. The CDR3 extends over 16 amino acids. CDR1 and CDR2 (germline): MNHEY, SVGEGT. Trimming removed 7 bases from V and 1 base from J, with 16 bases in between. CDR3 in amino acids: CASTTSTGLNTGELFF. The CDR3 DNA follows: TGTGCCAGCACCACCTCGACGGGTCTGAACACCGGGGAGCTGTTTTTT.

The chain has TRBV6-5 and TRBJ1-2; D is unclear. Germline V gene lookup returns CDR1 MNHEY and CDR2 SVGAGI. V was clipped by 0 bases and J by 4 bases, with 12 bases between them. The length of the CDR3 is 15 residues. The chain's CDR3 is CASSYSSTAIYGYTF. The CDR3 coding sequence is TGTGCCAGCAGTTACTCGAGTACAGCCATCTATGGCTACACCTTC.

This clonotype was picked up a small number of times. The rearrangement links TRBV28 to TRBJ1-4, with a possible D match to TRBD1 (5 bases). Trimming removed 5 bases from V and 8 bases from J, with 18 bases in between. The CDR3 sequence is 15 residues long. Germline CDR1 reads MDHEN; CDR2 reads SYDVKM. The CDR3 nucleotides are TGTGCCAGCAGTGATCCCAGAGGGGAAGGGGAAAAACTGTTTTTT. Translating gives CASSDPRGEGEKLFF.

This chain links TRBV18 with TRBJ2-5, with TRBD2 as a possible D gene (5 bases). Germline V lookup: CDR1 KGHSH, CDR2 LQKENI. The CDR3 totals 13 residues. Trimming took off 6 bases at V and 0 bases at J, with 8 bases between the two ends. This CDR3 reads CASSQRYQETQYF. DNA of the CDR3: TGTGCCAGCTCTCAGCGGTACCAAGAGACCCAGTACTTC.

In its sample, this clonotype was seen a few times. The chain recombines TRBV5-1 with TRBJ2-1; TRBD1 agrees at 10 bases. V was clipped by 1 base and J by 4 bases; unmatched bases: 5. CDR1 and CDR2 from the germline V gene are SGHRS and YFSETQ. The CDR3 totals 16 residues. CDR3 DNA: TGCGCCAGCAGCTTGTTCTCGGGACAGGGGTACAATGAGCAGTTCTTC. This gives the protein CASSLFSGQGYNEQFF.

The chain recombines TRBV5-6 with TRBJ2-1; D perhaps matches TRBD1 (6 bases). The CDR3 sequence is 13 residues long. Germline V gene lookup returns CDR1 SGHDT and CDR2 YYEEEE. Between the trimmed V and J ends, which lost 0 bases and 8 bases, there was a span of 9 bases. The CDR3 region is CASSLAGVYEQFF. DNA of the CDR3: TGTGCCAGCAGCTTGGCAGGGGTATATGAGCAGTTCTTC.

This clonotype was counted a few times. In DNA, the CDR3 is TGTGCCAGCAGCTCCCGGAGACGCGTCAAATCAGATACGCAGTATTTT. Translating gives CASSSRRRVKSDTQYF. The J gene is TRBJ2-3, the V gene TRBV11-2, with D hard to call. Trimming stripped 4 bases from V and 4 bases from J, with 18 bases between. This CDR3 region has 16 residues. Germline V gene lookup returns CDR1 SGHAT and CDR2 FQNNGV.

This clonotype was seen only a few times. This chain joins TRBV7-8 and TRBJ1-5, with no clear D. This CDR3 has 14 residues. CDR1 and CDR2 from the germline V gene are SGHVS and FQNEAQ. V was trimmed by 0 bases and J by 5 bases, leaving 8 bases between them. The CDR3 DNA reads as TGTGCCAGCAGCTTAGCACCATTTTATCAGCCCCAGCATTTT. It encodes CASSLAPFYQPQHF.

This clonotype was seen more than once but under ten times. The CDR3 nucleotides are TGTGCCAGCAGCTTAGTTCAGGGGACCCGTATCGAGCAGTACTTC. Translation: CASSLVQGTRIEQYF. The V and J genes are TRBV7-9 and TRBJ2-5; perhaps TRBD1 as D (6 bases). The last part of the DNA fits TRBJ2-7 better; the J call may be wrong. The CDR3 is 15 residues long. Germline CDR1 reads SEHNR; CDR2 reads FQNEAQ (reference sequence).

This clonotype was seen only a few times. J is TRBJ2-5 and V is TRBV20-1; perhaps TRBD2 as D (5 bases). With the DNA end fitting TRBJ2-1 better, the J assignment may be wrong. CDR1 and CDR2 from the germline V gene are DFQATT and SNEGSKA (reference sequence). The CDR3 is 12 amino acids. This CDR3 is CSARALGSEQFF. DNA of the CDR3: TGCAGTGCTAGGGCTCTGGGGAGTGAGCAGTTCTTC.

The chain couples TRBV24-1 to TRBJ2-3; 9 bases fit TRBD1. CDR1 is KGHDR, CDR2 SFDVKD, per germline. CDR3 length: 17 residues. The V gene end was trimmed by 3 bases and the J gene end by 1 base; junction bases not matched to a gene: 7. The CDR3 reads CATSDPTRTGGTDTQYF. The CDR3, as DNA: TGTGCCACCAGTGATCCCACACGGACAGGGGGCACAGATACGCAGTATTTT.

The rearrangement joins TRBV7-2 to TRBJ2-1, with TRBD2 identical over 11 bases. Trimming cost V 5 bases and J 10 bases; bases outside gene matches: 16. Germline V lookup: CDR1 SGHTA, CDR2 FQGNSA. This CDR3 comprises 17 residues. CDR3 protein: CASSRPPGLAAAREQFF. DNA for the CDR3: TGTGCCAGCAGCCGACCACCGGGACTAGCGGCGGCTCGGGAGCAGTTCTTC.

This rearrangement joins TRBV7-9 to TRBJ2-3; 8 bases fit TRBD1. V lost 6 bases and J lost 1; bases outside the gene matches: 3. This CDR3 spans 14 amino acids. Germline CDR1 is SEHNR and CDR2 is FQNEAQ (reference sequence). DNA for the CDR3: TGTGCCAGCAGTGGACAGGGCCGCACAGATACGCAGTATTTT. It specifies CASSGQGRTDTQYF. Complete variable domain (other parts from reference TRBV7-9 and TRBJ2-3): DTGVSQNPRHKITKRGQNVTFRCDPISEHNRLYWYRQTLGQGPEFLTYFQNEAQLEKSRLLSDRFSAERPKGSFSTLEIQRTEQGDSAMYLCASSGQGRTDTQYFGPGTRLTVL.

This clonotype was detected a few times. The chain employs TRBV6-6 and TRBJ2-7; D call uncertain. The CDR3 extends over 14 amino acids. Trimming cost V 0 bases and J 7 bases, with 13 bases left between them. Germline CDR1 is MNHNY and CDR2 is SVGAGI (reference sequence). CDR3 nucleotide sequence: TGTGCCAGCAGTTACTCGACGGATGGACGGGAGCAGTACGTC. Its protein product is CASSYSTDGREQYV.